This TCR beta chain was documented in a study of human T cells and chemical hapten exposure. Germline CDR1 SQVTM, CDR2 ANQGSEA. The V gene end was trimmed by 1 base and the J gene end by 5 bases; junction bases not matched to a gene: 9. CDR3 length: 15 residues. The time point denotes: patch test 3, about 24 weeks after DPC sensitization. Regarding treatment: therapeutic diphenylcyclopropenone sensitization with weekly scalp DPC. The study extracted total RNA from unfractionated whole blood. TCRdb analysed the RACE reads with MiXCR anew, one entry per CDR3 protein. The table shows about 190,000 distinct CDR3 sequences, with about 22% occurring only once. Many counts were recorded for this clonotype.

Sequences were derived from whole blood, sampled in connection with sensitization to the hapten diphenylcyclopropenone (DPC). The TCR comes from a woman between 40 and 50 years old with alopecia areata. Some clones in this sample may be carry-over from other donors' samples. The chain is built from TRBV29-1 and TRBJ1-1, with 8 nucleotides matching TRBD1. CDR3 residues: CSVEVAGGGMTEAFF. The CDR3 nucleotides are TGCAGCGTTGAAGTGGCAGGGGGCGGGATGACTGAAGCTTTCTTT.